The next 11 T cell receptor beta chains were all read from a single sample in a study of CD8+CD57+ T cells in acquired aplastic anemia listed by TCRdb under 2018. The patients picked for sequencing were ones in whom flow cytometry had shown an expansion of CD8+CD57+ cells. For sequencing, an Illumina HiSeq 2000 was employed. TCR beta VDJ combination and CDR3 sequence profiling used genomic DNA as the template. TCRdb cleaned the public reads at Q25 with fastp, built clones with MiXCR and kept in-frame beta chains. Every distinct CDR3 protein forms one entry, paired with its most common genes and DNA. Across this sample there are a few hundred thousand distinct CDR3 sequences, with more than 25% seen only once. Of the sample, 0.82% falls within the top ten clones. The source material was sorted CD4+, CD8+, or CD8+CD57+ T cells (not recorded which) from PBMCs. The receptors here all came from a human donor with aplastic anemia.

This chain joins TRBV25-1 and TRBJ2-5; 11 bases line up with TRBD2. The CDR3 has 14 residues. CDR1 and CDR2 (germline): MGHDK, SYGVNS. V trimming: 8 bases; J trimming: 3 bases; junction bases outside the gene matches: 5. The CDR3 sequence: CASVGTSGKETQYF. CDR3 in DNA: TGTGCCAGCGTAGGGACTAGCGGCAAAGAGACCCAGTACTTC.

The CDR3 DNA sequence: TGTGCCAGCAGACTTAATTACGAGCAGTACTTC. The encoded protein is CASRLNYEQYF. This sequence joins TRBV2 and TRBJ2-7; D unclear. Germline V gene data show CDR1 as SNHLY and CDR2 as FYNNEI. This CDR3 has 11 residues. V lost 6 bases and J lost 4, with 7 bases in between.

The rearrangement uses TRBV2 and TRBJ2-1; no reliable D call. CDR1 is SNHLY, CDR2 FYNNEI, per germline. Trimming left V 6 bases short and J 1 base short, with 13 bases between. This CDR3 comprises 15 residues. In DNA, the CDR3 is TGTGCCAGCAGCCCCTCGGTTGAGTCCTACAATGAGCAGTTCTTC. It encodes CASSPSVESYNEQFF.

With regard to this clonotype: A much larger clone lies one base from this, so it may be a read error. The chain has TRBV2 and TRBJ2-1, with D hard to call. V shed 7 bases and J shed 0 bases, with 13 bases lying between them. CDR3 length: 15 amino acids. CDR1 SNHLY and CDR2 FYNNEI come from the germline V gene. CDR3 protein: CASTVFPSSYNEQFF. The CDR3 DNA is TGTGCCAGCACTGTATTCCCCAGCTCCTACAATGAGCAGTTCTTC.

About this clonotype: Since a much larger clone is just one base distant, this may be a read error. The CDR3 DNA reads as TGTGCCAGCAGCGCCGCAGGGGGCGCTAGCTATGGCTACACCTTC. Protein product: CASSAAGGASYGYTF. This chain uses TRBV9 with TRBJ1-2; TRBD1 aligns across 8 bases. Germline assignment: CDR1 SGDLS and CDR2 YYNGEE. CDR3 size: 15 residues. V lost 3 bases and J lost 4; bases outside the gene matches: 8.

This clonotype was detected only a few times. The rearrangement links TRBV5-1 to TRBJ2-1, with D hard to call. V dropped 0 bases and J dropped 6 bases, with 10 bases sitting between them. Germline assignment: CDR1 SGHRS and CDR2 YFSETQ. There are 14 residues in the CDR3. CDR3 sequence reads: CASSLDVATNEQFF. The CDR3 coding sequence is TGCGCCAGCAGCTTGGATGTAGCAACCAATGAGCAGTTCTTC.

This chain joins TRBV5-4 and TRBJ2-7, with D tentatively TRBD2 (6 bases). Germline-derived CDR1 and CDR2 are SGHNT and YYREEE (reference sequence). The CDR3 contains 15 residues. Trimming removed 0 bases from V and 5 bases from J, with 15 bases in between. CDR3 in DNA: TGTGCCAGCAGCTTGGATGTACTAGCTCCCCACGAGCAGTACTTC. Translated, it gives CASSLDVLAPHEQYF.

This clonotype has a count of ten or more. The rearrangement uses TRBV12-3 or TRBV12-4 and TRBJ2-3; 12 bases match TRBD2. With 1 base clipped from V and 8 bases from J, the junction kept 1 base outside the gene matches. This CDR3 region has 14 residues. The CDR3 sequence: CASSLGTSGVTQYF. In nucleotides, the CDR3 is TGTGCCAGCAGTTTAGGGACTAGCGGGGTTACGCAGTATTTT.

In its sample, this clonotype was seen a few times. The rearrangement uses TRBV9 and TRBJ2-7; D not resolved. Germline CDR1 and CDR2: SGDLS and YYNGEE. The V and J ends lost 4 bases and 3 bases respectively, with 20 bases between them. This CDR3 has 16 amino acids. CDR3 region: CASSLLTPFLRYEQYF. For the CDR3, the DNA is TGTGCCAGCAGCCTACTGACTCCATTTTTACGCTACGAGCAGTACTTC. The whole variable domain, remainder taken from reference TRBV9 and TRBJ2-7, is DSGVTQTPKHLITATGQRVTLRCSPRSGDLSVYWYQQSLDQGLQFLIQYYNGEERAKGNILERFSAQQFPDLHSELNLSSLELGDSALYFCASSLLTPFLRYEQYFGPGTRLTVT.

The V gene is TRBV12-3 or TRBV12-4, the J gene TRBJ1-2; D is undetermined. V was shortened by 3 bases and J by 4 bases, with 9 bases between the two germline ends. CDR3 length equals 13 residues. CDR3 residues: CASSLRPGYGYTF. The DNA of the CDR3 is TGTGCCAGCAGTTTGCGGCCGGGCTATGGCTACACCTTC.

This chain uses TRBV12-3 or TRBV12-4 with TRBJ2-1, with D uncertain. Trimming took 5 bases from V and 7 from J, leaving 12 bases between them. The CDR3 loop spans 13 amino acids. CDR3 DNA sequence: TGTGCCAGCAGTCCACGACATCCAAATGAGCAGTTCTTC. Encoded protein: CASSPRHPNEQFF.